The 24 T cell receptor beta chains in this list originate from one sample, sequenced in a study of T cells in Graves' hyperthyroidism and ophthalmopathy (dated by TCRdb to between 2018 and 2021). Libraries were constructed by multiplex PCR. Sequencing used an Illumina HiSeq 2000. TCR beta CDR3 regions were amplified from RNA transcripts. For the first round of RT-PCR on the TCR CDR3, the HTBI primer set was used together with the Qiagen OneStep RT-PCR kit. The raw public reads went through TCRdb reprocessing: fastp at Q25, MiXCR clone calling, in-frame beta chains kept. Every entry covers one CDR3 protein and lists the most common genes and DNA from its rows. The sample profile shows about 200,000 distinct CDR3 sequences; less than 20% of them were found once. The ten largest clones represent roughly 55% of the sample. Material: blood. The receptors shown here come from a woman in her fifties or sixties with Graves' hyperthyroidism.

This clonotype was seen ten or more times. The chain joins TRBV27 to TRBJ2-1; a weak D match, TRBD2 (5 bases). Trimming removed 8 bases from V and 0 bases from J, with 11 bases in between. Germline CDR1 reads MNHEY; CDR2 reads SMNVEV (reference sequence). The CDR3 covers 14 residues. CDR3 loop: CASGSSYSYNEQFF. The CDR3 DNA follows: TGTGCCAGCGGGAGTAGCTACTCCTACAATGAGCAGTTCTTC.

The CDR3 DNA reads as TGTGCCAGCAGCGTAGAGCCGACTAGCGGGATCTACAATGAGCAGTTCTTC. Its translation: CASSVEPTSGIYNEQFF. This chain links TRBV9 with TRBJ2-1; 11 bases align to TRBD2. Germline CDR1 reads SGDLS; CDR2 reads YYNGEE. J gave up 3 bases and V 0 bases, and 5 bases lay outside the gene matches. The CDR3 totals 17 residues.

This clonotype was counted at least ten times. This chain connects TRBV27 to TRBJ2-4; perhaps TRBD1 as D (5 bases). CDR3 length equals 15 residues. V lost 4 bases to trimming and J lost 0 bases, with 10 bases between them. Germline CDR1 is MNHEY and CDR2 is SMNVEV (reference sequence). CDR3 sequence: CASSSAGLAKNIQYF. CDR3 bases: TGTGCCAGCAGTTCCGCAGGGTTAGCCAAAAACATTCAGTACTTC.

This clonotype was detected a few times. The chain couples TRBV19 to TRBJ1-3, with TRBD1 identical over 9 bases. Germline V gives CDR1 LNHDA, CDR2 SQIVND (reference sequence). CDR3 length equals 14 residues. J was trimmed by 2 bases and V by 6 bases; bases with no gene match: 2. In DNA form, the CDR3 reads TGTGCCAGTAGGGGGACAGGGCCTGGAAACACCATATATTTT. The encoded protein is CASRGTGPGNTIYF. The entire variable domain, with the rest obtained from reference TRBV19 and TRBJ1-3, is as follows: DGGITQSPKYLFRKEGQNVTLSCEQNLNHDAMYWYRQDPGQGLRLIYYSQIVNDFQKGDIAEGYSVSREKKESFPLTVTSAQKNPTAFYLCASRGTGPGNTIYFGEGSWLTVV.

This chain joins TRBV4-1 and TRBJ1-1; weak D call: TRBD1 (6 bases). There are 16 residues in the CDR3. V dropped 0 bases and J dropped 5 bases, with 16 bases sitting between them. Germline CDR1 is MGHRA and CDR2 is YSYEKL. CDR3 protein: CASSQDKGTTGTEAFF. The CDR3 bases are TGCGCCAGCAGCCAAGATAAAGGGACAACAGGGACTGAAGCTTTCTTT.

In its sample, this clonotype was seen a few times. The chain employs TRBV20-1 and TRBJ2-1, with 8 nucleotides matching TRBD2. Germline V gives CDR1 DFQATT, CDR2 SNEGSKA (reference sequence). J gave up 8 bases and V 2 bases, and 14 bases lay outside the gene matches. The CDR3 loop spans 16 amino acids. CDR3 sequence (DNA): TGCAGTGCTAGACCAGTAGCGGGACCCTCATTGGATGAGCAGTTCTTC. Translated: CSARPVAGPSLDEQFF.

The chain couples TRBV19 to TRBJ1-1, with D possibly being TRBD1 (5 bases). The CDR3 has 15 residues. Trimming took off 1 base at V and 3 bases at J, with 12 bases between the two ends. Germline CDR1 reads LNHDA; CDR2 reads SQIVND (reference sequence). CDR3 sequence (DNA): TGTGCCAGTAGTATAGTCCTCCGGGGGGACACTGAAGCTTTCTTT. Amino acids: CASSIVLRGDTEAFF.

This clonotype showed up just a few times. The V and J genes are TRBV19 and TRBJ2-3, with 9 bases matching TRBD1. There are 14 residues in the CDR3. The V segment lost 10 bases and the J segment 2 bases; nucleotides outside the gene matches: 7. Germline V gene sequence: CDR1 LNHDA, CDR2 SQIVND (reference sequence). The CDR3 here is CAIAGTGNTDTQYF. CDR3 bases: TGTGCCATCGCCGGGACAGGGAACACAGATACGCAGTATTTT. The whole variable domain, filled in from reference TRBV19 and TRBJ2-3, reads DGGITQSPKYLFRKEGQNVTLSCEQNLNHDAMYWYRQDPGQGLRLIYYSQIVNDFQKGDIAEGYSVSREKKESFPLTVTSAQKNPTAFYLCAIAGTGNTDTQYFGPGTRLTVL.

This clonotype has only a few counts. The chain couples TRBV7-8 to TRBJ2-1; 9 positions match TRBD2. CDR1 is SGHVS, CDR2 FQNEAQ, per germline. The length of the CDR3 is 17 residues. V was pared by 3 bases and J by 5 bases, with 11 bases of the junction left unmatched. The CDR3 loop reads CASSFSQTSGGNNEQFF. The CDR3 DNA is TGTGCCAGCAGCTTCTCTCAGACTAGCGGAGGTAACAATGAGCAGTTCTTC.

This clonotype was found many times. The chain combines TRBV15 with TRBJ2-7; TRBD2 aligns across 11 bases. Trimming removed 5 bases from V and 3 bases from J; junction bases left unmatched: 9. The CDR3 is made up of 16 amino acids. Germline assignment: CDR1 LNHNV and CDR2 YYDKDF (reference sequence). This chain's CDR3 is CATSWYTGTSGYEQYF. The CDR3 DNA sequence: TGTGCCACCAGCTGGTATACCGGGACTAGCGGCTACGAGCAGTACTTC. Filled out from reference TRBV15 and TRBJ2-7, the complete variable domain reads DAMVIQNPRYQVTQFGKPVTLSCSQTLNHNVMYWYQQKSSQAPKLLFHYYDKDFNNEADTPDNFQSRRPNTSFCFLDIRSPGLGDTAMYLCATSWYTGTSGYEQYFGPGTRLTVT.

J is TRBJ2-1 and V is TRBV24-1, with 10 positions matching TRBD2. Germline V gives CDR1 KGHDR, CDR2 SFDVKD. This CDR3 is built from 16 residues. The V gene end was trimmed by 1 base and the J gene end by 9 bases; junction bases not matched to a gene: 8. The CDR3 sequence: CATSDFGTSALGEQFF. The CDR3 DNA follows: TGTGCCACCAGTGATTTTGGGACTAGCGCTCTCGGTGAGCAGTTCTTC.

This clonotype showed up many times. The V call is TRBV20-1, the J call TRBJ2-7; 11 bases are shared with TRBD1. V trimming: 6 bases; J trimming: 5 bases; junction bases outside the gene matches: 3. Germline CDR1 DFQATT, CDR2 SNEGSKA (reference sequence). The CDR3 contains 12 residues. The CDR3 nucleotides are TGCAGTGCGGGACAGGGGGGAGACGAGCAGTACTTC. It yields the protein CSAGQGGDEQYF.

The chain joins TRBV12-3 or TRBV12-4 to TRBJ1-1, with 9 bases identical to TRBD1. With V trimmed by 5 bases and J by 5 bases, 9 bases remained unmatched. The CDR3 is made up of 15 amino acids. The CDR3 is CASSPHDRGMTEAFF. CDR3 nucleotide sequence: TGTGCCAGCAGTCCCCACGACAGGGGGATGACTGAAGCTTTCTTT.

This clonotype was detected many times. J is TRBJ1-1 and V is TRBV18; no definite D call. Germline values: CDR1 KGHSH, CDR2 LQKENI. Trimming cost V 3 bases and J 4 bases, with 9 bases left between them. The CDR3 length is 13 residues. DNA of the CDR3: TGTGCCAGCTCACCTCGAGACGGCACTGAAGCTTTCTTT. This encodes CASSPRDGTEAFF. Full variable domain (rest looked up from reference TRBV18 and TRBJ1-1): NAGVMQNPRHLVRRRGQEARLRCSPMKGHSHVYWYRQLPEEGLKFMVYLQKENIIDESGMPKERFSAEFPKEGPSILRIQQVVRGDSAAYFCASSPRDGTEAFFGQGTRLTVV.

As for this clonotype: Possible read error: a much larger clone is one base away. The chain employs TRBV12-3 or TRBV12-4 and TRBJ2-5; D may be TRBD2 (7 bases). The CDR3 covers 13 residues. The CDR3 here is CASNLGGGETQYF. CDR3 in DNA: TGTGCCAGCAATTTAGGGGGGGGAGAGACCCAGTACTTC.

The sample holds a few counts of this clonotype. The chain recombines TRBV12-3 or TRBV12-4 with TRBJ2-2, with 8 bases matching TRBD2. The CDR3 is made up of 16 amino acids. The V gene end was trimmed by 5 bases and the J gene end by 2 bases; junction bases not matched to a gene: 7. The CDR3 loop is CASSNRLAGNTGELFF. The CDR3 DNA reads as TGTGCCAGCAGTAACCGTTTAGCGGGAAACACCGGGGAGCTGTTTTTT.

This clonotype was detected many times. Here the CDR3 reads CASSSGIRGNEQFF. CDR3 coding DNA: TGTGCCAGCAGTTCGGGGATCAGGGGCAATGAGCAGTTCTTC. The chain joins TRBV7-3 to TRBJ2-1; D might be TRBD1 (6 bases). Germline V gene lookup returns CDR1 SGHTA and CDR2 FQGTGA. The CDR3 has 14 residues. V lost 6 bases, J lost 6 bases, and 15 bases lay in between.

This clonotype was counted many times. V usage is TRBV11-2 and J usage is TRBJ2-3; D remains ambiguous. The germline V gene has CDR1 SGHAT and CDR2 FQNNGV. With 1 base removed from V and 4 bases from J, the gap between germline ends came to 9 bases. The CDR3 spans 14 residues. The CDR3 bases are TGTGCCAGCAGCTTAGGTCTCGGCCCAGATACGCAGTATTTT. Protein: CASSLGLGPDTQYF.

The rearrangement uses TRBV24-1 and TRBJ2-5; D gene unclear. Germline assignment: CDR1 KGHDR and CDR2 SFDVKD. Trimming shortened V by 4 bases and J by 7 bases, and 6 bases separated the two germline ends. This CDR3 spans 11 amino acids. DNA of the CDR3: TGTGCCACCAGTGAACCCGGGACCCAGTACTTC. Its protein is CATSEPGTQYF.

This clonotype was recorded at least ten times. J is TRBJ2-7 and V is TRBV7-9; TRBD2 agrees at 8 bases. The CDR3 has 15 residues. Germline lookup yields CDR1 SEHNR and CDR2 FQNEAQ (reference sequence). Trimming removed 1 base from V and 4 bases from J; junction bases left unmatched: 6. The CDR3 region has the DNA TGTGCCAGCAGCTTAGGTTTTAGCGGGACTTACGAGCAGTACTTC. It encodes CASSLGFSGTYEQYF.

This clonotype appeared a few times. This chain links TRBV2 with TRBJ2-1, with a weak D call TRBD1 (6 bases). This CDR3 has 13 residues. Germline assignment: CDR1 SNHLY and CDR2 FYNNEI. Trimming stripped 7 bases from V and 5 bases from J, with 12 bases between. CDR3 protein: CASKRDRNNEQFF. CDR3 nucleotides: TGTGCCAGCAAACGAGACAGGAACAATGAGCAGTTCTTC.

This rearrangement joins TRBV28 to TRBJ2-1, with TRBD2 matching over 11 bases. CDR1 MDHEN and CDR2 SYDVKM come from the germline V gene. V gave up 2 bases and J gave up 8 bases; unmatched junction bases: 8. This CDR3 comprises 16 residues. CDR3 sequence (DNA): TGTGCCAGCAGTTTACCGTCTAGCGGGAGGTCCCATGAGCAGTTCTTC. Its protein is CASSLPSSGRSHEQFF. The full variable domain, completed using reference TRBV28 and TRBJ2-1, is DVKVTQSSRYLVKRTGEKVFLECVQDMDHENMFWYRQDPGLGLRLIYFSYDVKMKEKGDIPEGYSVSREKKERFSLILESASTNQTSMYLCASSLPSSGRSHEQFFGPGTRLTVL.

The sample holds a few counts of this clonotype. The genes are TRBV4-1 and TRBJ2-2, with TRBD1 identical over 9 bases. CDR1 is MGHRA and CDR2 is YSYEKL in the germline V gene. The CDR3 totals 15 residues. Trimming took 2 bases from V and 5 from J; bases not matched to a gene: 3. The CDR3 here is CASSQNRGRTGELFF. CDR3 DNA sequence: TGCGCCAGCAGCCAAAACAGGGGGCGAACCGGGGAGCTGTTTTTT.

This clonotype was recorded many times. The chain is built from TRBV18 and TRBJ2-4; D ambiguous. CDR1 KGHSH and CDR2 LQKENI come from the germline V gene. Deletions cut 2 bases from V and 0 bases from J, with 11 bases between. This CDR3 has 16 amino acids. CDR3 loop: CASSPSGRLAKNIQYF. The CDR3 bases are TGTGCCAGCTCACCATCCGGCCGCCTAGCCAAAAACATTCAGTACTTC. Combining the CDR3 with reference TRBV18 and TRBJ2-4 gives the whole variable domain NAGVMQNPRHLVRRRGQEARLRCSPMKGHSHVYWYRQLPEEGLKFMVYLQKENIIDESGMPKERFSAEFPKEGPSILRIQQVVRGDSAAYFCASSPSGRLAKNIQYFGAGTRLSVL.